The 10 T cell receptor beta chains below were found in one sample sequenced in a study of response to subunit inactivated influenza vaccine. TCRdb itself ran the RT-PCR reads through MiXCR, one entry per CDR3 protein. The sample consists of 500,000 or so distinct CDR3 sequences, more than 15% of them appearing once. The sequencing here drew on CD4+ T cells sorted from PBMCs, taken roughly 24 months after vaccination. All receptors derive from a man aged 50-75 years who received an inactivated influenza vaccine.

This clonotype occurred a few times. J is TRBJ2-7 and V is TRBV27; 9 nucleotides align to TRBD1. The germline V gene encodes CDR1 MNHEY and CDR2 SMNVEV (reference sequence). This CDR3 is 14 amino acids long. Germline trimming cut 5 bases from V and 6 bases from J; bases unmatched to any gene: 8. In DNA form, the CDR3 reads TGTGCCAGCAGTCCGAGGGACAGGGATTTCGAGCAGTACTTC. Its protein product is CASSPRDRDFEQYF.

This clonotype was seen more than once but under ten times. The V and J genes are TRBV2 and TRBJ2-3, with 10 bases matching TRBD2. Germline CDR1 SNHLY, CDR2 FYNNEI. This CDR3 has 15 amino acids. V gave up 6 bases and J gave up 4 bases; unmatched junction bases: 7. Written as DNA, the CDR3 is TGTGCCAGCAGACCTCTAGCGGGAGTGGCAGATACGCAGTATTTT. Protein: CASRPLAGVADTQYF.

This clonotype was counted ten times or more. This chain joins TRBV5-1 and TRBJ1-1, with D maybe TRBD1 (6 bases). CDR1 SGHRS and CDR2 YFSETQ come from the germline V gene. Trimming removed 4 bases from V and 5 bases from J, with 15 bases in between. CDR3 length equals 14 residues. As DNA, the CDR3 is TGCGCCAGCAGCACCAGGGGCGAGGGAACTGAAGCTTTCTTT. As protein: CASSTRGEGTEAFF.

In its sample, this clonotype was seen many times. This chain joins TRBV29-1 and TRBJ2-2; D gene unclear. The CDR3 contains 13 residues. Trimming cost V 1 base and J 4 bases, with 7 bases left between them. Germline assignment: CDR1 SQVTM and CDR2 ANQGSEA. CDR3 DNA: TGCAGCGTTGAAGGACAAGCCACCGGGGAGCTGTTTTTT. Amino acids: CSVEGQATGELFF.

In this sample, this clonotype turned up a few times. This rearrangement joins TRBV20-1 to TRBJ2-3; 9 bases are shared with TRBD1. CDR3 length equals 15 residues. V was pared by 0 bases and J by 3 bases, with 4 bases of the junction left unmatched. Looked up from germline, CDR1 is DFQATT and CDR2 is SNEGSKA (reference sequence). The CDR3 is CSARDRDRATDTQYF. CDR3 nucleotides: TGCAGTGCTAGAGACCGGGACAGGGCAACAGATACGCAGTATTTT.

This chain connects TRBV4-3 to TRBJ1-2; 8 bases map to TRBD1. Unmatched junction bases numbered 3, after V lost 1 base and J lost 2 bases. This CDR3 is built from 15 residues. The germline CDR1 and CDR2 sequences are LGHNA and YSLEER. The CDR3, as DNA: TGCGCCAGCAGCCAAGGGTCAGGGGGCAACTATGGCTACACCTTC. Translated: CASSQGSGGNYGYTF.

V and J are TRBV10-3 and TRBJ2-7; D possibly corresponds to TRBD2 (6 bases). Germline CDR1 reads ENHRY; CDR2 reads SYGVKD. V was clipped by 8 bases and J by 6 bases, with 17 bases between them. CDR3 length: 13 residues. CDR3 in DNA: TGTGCCATCTCAGACGGGGGTACGGCCGAGCAGTACTTC. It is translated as CAISDGGTAEQYF.

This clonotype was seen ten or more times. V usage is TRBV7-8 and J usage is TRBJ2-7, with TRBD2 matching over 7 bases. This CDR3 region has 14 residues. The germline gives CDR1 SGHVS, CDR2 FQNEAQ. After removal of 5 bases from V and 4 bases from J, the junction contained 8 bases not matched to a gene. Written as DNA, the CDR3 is TGTGCCAGCAGCCCAGAGGGCGGGAGTTACGAGCAGTACTTC. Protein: CASSPEGGSYEQYF.

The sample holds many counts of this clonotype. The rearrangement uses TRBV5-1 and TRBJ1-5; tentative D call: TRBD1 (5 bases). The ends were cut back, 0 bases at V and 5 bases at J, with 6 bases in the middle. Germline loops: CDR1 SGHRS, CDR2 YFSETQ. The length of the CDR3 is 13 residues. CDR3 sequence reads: CASSLVGDQPQHF. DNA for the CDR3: TGCGCCAGCAGCTTGGTAGGGGATCAGCCCCAGCATTTT. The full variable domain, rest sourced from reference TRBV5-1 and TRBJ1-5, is KAGVTQTPRYLIKTRGQQVTLSCSPISGHRSVSWYQQTPGQGLQFLFEYFSETQRNKGNFPGRFSGRQFSNSRSEMNVSTLELGDSALYLCASSLVGDQPQHFGDGTRLSIL.

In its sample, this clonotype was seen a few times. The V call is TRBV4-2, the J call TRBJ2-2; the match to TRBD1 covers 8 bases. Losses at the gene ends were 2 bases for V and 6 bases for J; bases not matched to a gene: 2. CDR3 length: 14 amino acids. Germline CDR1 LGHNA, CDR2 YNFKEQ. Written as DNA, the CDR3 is TGTGCCAGCAGCCAAACAGGGGGACCCGGGGAGCTGTTTTTT. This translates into CASSQTGGPGELFF.